This T cell receptor (beta chain) stems from a study of cytomegalovirus exposure and HLA in healthy donors. As for the study in general: It was reported in a later analysis that the 120 validation repertoires used the same platform as the approximately 670 first-cohort repertoires. Study results and caveats: The study put some 160 TCR beta chains on its list as cytomegalovirus-associated.

Regarding this clone: As yet, its antigen is unknown.

Separate from the approximately 670-subject first cohort, the roughly 120-subject validation cohort was the one that the donors belonged to. The protocol was immunoSEQ multiplex PCR, while the TCRdb copy is restricted to in-frame clones and leaves out a portion. The repertoire holds approximately 200,000 clones, with 65% to 90% as singletons. The CDR3 contains 13 residues. V was cut by 4 bases and J by 8 bases, with 12 bases left in between. Germline loops: CDR1 SGHRS, CDR2 YFSETQ. This chain links TRBV5-1 with TRBJ1-4, with D possibly matching TRBD1 (5 bases). This TCR derives from a woman between 25 and 40 years old in good health and CMV-seropositive. The sequencing sample was made of PBMCs. The CDR3 spells CASSTRGHEKLFF. CDR3 coding DNA: TGCGCCAGCAGCACGCGGGGCCACGAAAAACTGTTTTTT.